The rows below give T cell receptor beta chains drawn from one sample of a study of cytomegalovirus exposure and HLA in healthy donors. Here immunoSEQ multiplex PCR was the method, and the copy in TCRdb shows in-frame clones only, minus some. This sample has about 120,000 clones, with 80% found just once. Sequenced material: PBMCs. The receptors shown here come from a man aged 25 to 40 in good health and CMV-seropositive. Both conserved end residues are trimmed from each CDR3. Expanded clones get a size class; other rows say once, few or many, or leave the size out.

cdr3_aa	v_call	clone_size
ASSQREQGWTRYEQY	TRBV2	few
ASTVTMNTEAF	TRBV6-5	.
ASTWTGGANGYT	TRBV5-1	once
ASSPSGTGGYTEAF	TRBV27	.
AWIGSGGVRDTQY	TRBV30	.
ASSGQDSIYYGYT	TRBV2	few
ASSLGQGASYEQY	TRBV11-2	.
ASRGGLAVEQF	TRBV5-6	.
ASSYAEDAGPQH	TRBV6-5	few
ASSAMTGGYNQPQH	TRBV2	.
ASGQGPFYEQY	TRBV6-6	.
ASSYNGPGGEQF	TRBV6-5	.
ASSTGGGYSYEQY	TRBV9	few
ASRYRGVGTEAF	TRBV4-1	.
ASSPGGANTEAF	TRBV6-5	.
ASSFRDSLEQY	TRBV5-1	.
ASSEGQGVNLAKNSQY	TRBV4-1	.
ASSRQGVGEQF	TRBV27	.
ASSVEGGTGELF	TRBV9	.
ASSGGQPQH	TRBV19	few
ASSTTGVNSPLH	TRBV18	few
ASSFLGADGNTIY	TRBV5-1	.
ASSPRTSGGLQETQY	TRBV11-2	.
SADREPGGYT	TRBV29-1	.
ASSAPKIAASNTDTQY	TRBV9	.
ASSLTGTGPSPLH	TRBV5-6	.
SVPDREYGTEAF	TRBV29-1	few
ASSERISREGTGFNLNQPQH	TRBV6-1	once
ASGRGTGREKLF	TRBV6-1	.
ASSLGTSGAYNEQF	TRBV5-8	.
ASSLEFQDTGYNEQF	TRBV11-3	once
ASNQDRGGETNEKLF	TRBV28	.
ASSPTGVAEAF	TRBV27	.
ASSEQGGLVWY	TRBV6-1	.
ASSLSIEASSITQY	TRBV27	.
ASSEYTGGADEKLF	TRBV25-1	.
ASTTGVYSPLH	TRBV6-6	.
ASSTHSGAGYEQY	TRBV27	.
ASSNPGTKTYEQY	TRBV19	.
ASSYGGGGEQY	TRBV6-6	.
ASSGTGGFYGYT	TRBV6-1	once
ASSYSQGYEQY	TRBV6-5	.
ASSPLDFSSTDTQY	TRBV14	once
ASSQPQASGSTDTQY	TRBV9	.
ASSRPRLAGEPIGGKNIQY	TRBV5-1	.
ASSQGAGGREQY	TRBV4-1	.
ASSLQGDEKLF	TRBV5-4	.
ASSPMGRNYGYT	TRBV5-1	.
ASSPRLAGGHLYNEQF	TRBV5-1	few
ASSLAPGQLGNEQF	TRBV5-1	.